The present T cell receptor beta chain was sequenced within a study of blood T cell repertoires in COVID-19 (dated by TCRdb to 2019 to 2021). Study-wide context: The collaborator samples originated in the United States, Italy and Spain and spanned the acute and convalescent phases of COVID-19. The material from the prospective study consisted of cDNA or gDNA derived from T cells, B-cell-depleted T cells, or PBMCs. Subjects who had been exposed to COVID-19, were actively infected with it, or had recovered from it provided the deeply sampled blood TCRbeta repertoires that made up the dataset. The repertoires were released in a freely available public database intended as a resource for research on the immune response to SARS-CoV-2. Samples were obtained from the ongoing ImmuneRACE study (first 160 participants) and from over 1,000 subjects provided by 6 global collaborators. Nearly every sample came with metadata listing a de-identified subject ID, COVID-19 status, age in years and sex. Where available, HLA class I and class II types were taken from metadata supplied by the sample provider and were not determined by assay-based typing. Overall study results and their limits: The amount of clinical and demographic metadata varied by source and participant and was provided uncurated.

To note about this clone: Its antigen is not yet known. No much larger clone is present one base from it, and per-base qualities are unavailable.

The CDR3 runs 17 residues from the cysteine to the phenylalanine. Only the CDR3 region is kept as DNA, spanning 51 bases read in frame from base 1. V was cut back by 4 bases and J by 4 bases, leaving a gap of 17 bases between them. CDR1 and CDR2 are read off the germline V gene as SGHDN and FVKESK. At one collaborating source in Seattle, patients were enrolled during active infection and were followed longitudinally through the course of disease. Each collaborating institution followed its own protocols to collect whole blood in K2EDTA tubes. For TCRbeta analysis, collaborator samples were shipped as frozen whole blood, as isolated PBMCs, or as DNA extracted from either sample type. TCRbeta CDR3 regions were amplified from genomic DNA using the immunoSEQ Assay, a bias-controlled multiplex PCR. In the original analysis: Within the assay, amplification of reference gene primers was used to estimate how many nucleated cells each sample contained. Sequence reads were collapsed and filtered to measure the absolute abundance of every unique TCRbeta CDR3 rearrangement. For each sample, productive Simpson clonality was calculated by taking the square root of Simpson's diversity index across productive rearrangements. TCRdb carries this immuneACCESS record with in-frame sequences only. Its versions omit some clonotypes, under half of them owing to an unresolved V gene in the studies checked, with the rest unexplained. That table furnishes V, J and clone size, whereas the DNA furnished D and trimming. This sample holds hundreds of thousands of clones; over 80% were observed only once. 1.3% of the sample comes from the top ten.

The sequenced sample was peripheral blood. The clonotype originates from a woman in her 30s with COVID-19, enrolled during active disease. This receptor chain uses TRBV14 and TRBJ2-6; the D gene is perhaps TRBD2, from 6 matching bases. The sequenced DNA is TGTGCCAGCAGCCGATTCGGAGGGCTTTTGGGGGCCAACGTCCTGACTTTC. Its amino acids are CASSRFGGLLGANVLTF.